Listed below are T cell receptor beta chains from one sample, sequenced in a study of identical twins. TCRdb reanalysed the 5' RACE reads using MiXCR and keeps one entry per CDR3 protein. The profile shows hundreds of thousands of distinct CDR3 sequences, around 8.6% of them singletons. These data also featured in a second study, about yellow fever vaccine responses in identical twins.

The sample was PBMCs. These TCRs come from a woman aged 18 to 35 in good health. Each CDR3 is given with its conserved first and last residue. Fields, in order: clone size, J gene, V gene, CDR3 protein. Where a row states a size, it is once, few, many or the class of an expanded clone; other rows omit it.

abundance: many
j_gene: TRBJ1-2
v_gene: TRBV12-3/TRBV12-4
CDR3aa: CASSLRLSYGYTF

abundance: .
j_gene: TRBJ1-4
v_gene: TRBV7-2
CDR3aa: CASSLEGRGEKLFF

abundance: .
j_gene: TRBJ1-2
v_gene: TRBV2
CDR3aa: CASRAQRGYGYTF

abundance: many
j_gene: TRBJ2-2
v_gene: TRBV10-3
CDR3aa: CAITGGSSGELFF

abundance: .
j_gene: TRBJ2-3
v_gene: TRBV11-1
CDR3aa: CASSLALQAGRNTDTQYF

abundance: .
j_gene: TRBJ2-4
v_gene: TRBV29-1
CDR3aa: CSAMGTFNLAKNIQYF

abundance: .
j_gene: TRBJ2-3
v_gene: TRBV20-1
CDR3aa: CSAGDRAADTQYF

abundance: many
j_gene: TRBJ2-7
v_gene: TRBV9
CDR3aa: CASSARDSSYEQYF

abundance: .
j_gene: TRBJ2-7
v_gene: TRBV6-2/TRBV6-3
CDR3aa: CASSYEASGNLWDEQYF

abundance: few
j_gene: TRBJ2-3
v_gene: TRBV24-1
CDR3aa: CATSGLAGGGRDTQYF

abundance: few
j_gene: TRBJ2-7
v_gene: TRBV6-4
CDR3aa: CASSDGLAIITYEQYF

abundance: many
j_gene: TRBJ2-7
v_gene: TRBV25-1
CDR3aa: CASSEGNSGEQYF

abundance: once
j_gene: TRBJ2-3
v_gene: TRBV7-2
CDR3aa: CASSPLWDTQYF

abundance: few
j_gene: TRBJ2-3
v_gene: TRBV20-1
CDR3aa: CSATGILPGDTDTQYF

abundance: .
j_gene: TRBJ2-1
v_gene: TRBV6-2/TRBV6-3
CDR3aa: CASRPLPGLAAQSSYNEQFF

abundance: few
j_gene: TRBJ2-3
v_gene: TRBV7-9
CDR3aa: CASSLEEDRGGDTQYF

abundance: .
j_gene: TRBJ2-7
v_gene: TRBV5-6
CDR3aa: CASSLKDRPYEQYF

abundance: few
j_gene: TRBJ2-3
v_gene: TRBV29-1
CDR3aa: CSVAPPGLPTDTQYF

abundance: .
j_gene: TRBJ2-7
v_gene: TRBV20-1
CDR3aa: CSAQRDRGIYEQYF

abundance: many
j_gene: TRBJ2-7
v_gene: TRBV6-1
CDR3aa: CASSEILQGRYEQYF

abundance: .
j_gene: TRBJ2-1
v_gene: TRBV7-3
CDR3aa: CASSGTGAPNEQFF

abundance: many
j_gene: TRBJ2-1
v_gene: TRBV29-1
CDR3aa: CSVAPRSYNEQFF

abundance: .
j_gene: TRBJ2-3
v_gene: TRBV7-2
CDR3aa: CASSLRGRASTDTQYF

abundance: few
j_gene: TRBJ2-1
v_gene: TRBV11-1
CDR3aa: CASSLDLWVDEQFF

abundance: .
j_gene: TRBJ2-1
v_gene: TRBV28
CDR3aa: CASSRVPSSYNEQFF

abundance: many
j_gene: TRBJ2-1
v_gene: TRBV29-1
CDR3aa: CSVIGTSGSSYNEQFF

abundance: few
j_gene: TRBJ2-1
v_gene: TRBV12-3/TRBV12-4
CDR3aa: CASSSARQANKYNEQFF

abundance: few
j_gene: TRBJ1-6
v_gene: TRBV25-1
CDR3aa: CASRDTGGTSPLHF

abundance: few
j_gene: TRBJ2-7
v_gene: TRBV27
CDR3aa: CASSSSLGQYF

abundance: many
j_gene: TRBJ2-2
v_gene: TRBV12-3/TRBV12-4
CDR3aa: CASSLADRNTGELFF

abundance: few
j_gene: TRBJ2-7
v_gene: TRBV20-1
CDR3aa: CSARAVGLPSSYEQYF

abundance: few
j_gene: TRBJ2-5
v_gene: TRBV5-1
CDR3aa: CASIDRGRQETQYF

abundance: .
j_gene: TRBJ2-1
v_gene: TRBV6-2/TRBV6-3
CDR3aa: CASSYDGTSGRGYNEQFF

abundance: many
j_gene: TRBJ2-1
v_gene: TRBV20-1
CDR3aa: CSAKDRVPYNEQFF

abundance: many
j_gene: TRBJ1-5
v_gene: TRBV20-1
CDR3aa: CSANGREYQPQHF

abundance: few
j_gene: TRBJ1-4
v_gene: TRBV6-1
CDR3aa: CASRKGATNEKLFF

abundance: few
j_gene: TRBJ2-4
v_gene: TRBV6-1
CDR3aa: CASRRTSGLAKNIQYF

abundance: .
j_gene: TRBJ1-4
v_gene: TRBV5-1
CDR3aa: CASSLETGGIEKLFF

abundance: many
j_gene: TRBJ2-3
v_gene: TRBV29-1
CDR3aa: CSVERGRGSTDTQYF

abundance: few
j_gene: TRBJ1-2
v_gene: TRBV6-2/TRBV6-3
CDR3aa: CASSPPERQGNYGYTF

abundance: .
j_gene: TRBJ2-3
v_gene: TRBV10-3
CDR3aa: CAISPGDGTQYF

abundance: few
j_gene: TRBJ2-7
v_gene: TRBV12-3/TRBV12-4
CDR3aa: CASSKDRLSSYEQYF

abundance: .
j_gene: TRBJ2-7
v_gene: TRBV7-9
CDR3aa: CASSLEGRGLKSYEQYF

abundance: once
j_gene: TRBJ2-5
v_gene: TRBV12-3/TRBV12-4
CDR3aa: CASTRQIQETQYF

abundance: few
j_gene: TRBJ1-1
v_gene: TRBV11-2
CDR3aa: CASSFGQGVVAFF

abundance: .
j_gene: TRBJ2-4
v_gene: TRBV19
CDR3aa: CASSSARTSGGGNIQYF

abundance: many
j_gene: TRBJ1-2
v_gene: TRBV5-1
CDR3aa: CASSPMDRNYGYTF

abundance: .
j_gene: TRBJ2-1
v_gene: TRBV20-1
CDR3aa: CSAPPPGLPRNEQFF

abundance: few
j_gene: TRBJ2-7
v_gene: TRBV29-1
CDR3aa: CSVAPETGSYEQYF

abundance: .
j_gene: TRBJ2-7
v_gene: TRBV6-2/TRBV6-3
CDR3aa: CASRPLGGPTYEQYF

abundance: many
j_gene: TRBJ2-5
v_gene: TRBV25-1
CDR3aa: CASSDSGTDQETQYF

abundance: .
j_gene: TRBJ1-4
v_gene: TRBV7-9
CDR3aa: CASSPRDSLNEKLFF

abundance: few
j_gene: TRBJ2-3
v_gene: TRBV20-1
CDR3aa: CSVGGGSVDTQYF

abundance: few
j_gene: TRBJ2-2
v_gene: TRBV28
CDR3aa: CASSSSGQGTTGELFF

abundance: many
j_gene: TRBJ2-7
v_gene: TRBV25-1
CDR3aa: CASSEFRQGVPDEQYF

abundance: few
j_gene: TRBJ2-5
v_gene: TRBV20-1
CDR3aa: CSARTGVETQYF

abundance: many
j_gene: TRBJ2-1
v_gene: TRBV4-3
CDR3aa: CASSQGTSGSDEQFF

abundance: .
j_gene: TRBJ2-1
v_gene: TRBV20-1
CDR3aa: CSATVIAGGGNEQFF

abundance: .
j_gene: TRBJ2-1
v_gene: TRBV11-1
CDR3aa: CASSLGGGSLNEQFF